This TCR beta chain was captured by sequencing in a study of T cell repertoires in cytomegalovirus infection. Study-wide context: Indicated by public TCR beta signatures were CMV infection and matching HLA type.

The CDR3 is made up of 13 amino acids. Germline V gene data show CDR1 as DFQATT and CDR2 as SNEGSKA (reference sequence). J gave up 14 bases and V 1 base, and 7 bases lay outside the gene matches. As for this clonotype: Its antigen is currently unknown.

TCRdb independently ran MiXCR on the reads; one entry per CDR3 protein. The sample gives about 700,000 distinct CDR3 sequences, 33% of which show up once; about 20% is in the top ten. V and J are TRBV20-1 and TRBJ2-5; 13 nucleotides line up with TRBD2. This TCR was sampled from a human donor in good health (CMV status not recorded). Some clones in this sample may be carry-over from other donors' samples. Source: cultured PBMCs, taken from culture after CMV antigen stimulation. CDR3 DNA: TGCAGTGCTAGAGTGACTAGCGGGGGGCCCCGATACTTC. Translation gives CSARVTSGGPRYF.